This T cell receptor (beta chain) derives from a study of beta chain features in type 1 diabetes. Background on the study: Across every sample, 107,917,701 sorted cells were examined in total.

Expressed TCRB transcripts were sequenced because the isolated RNA had all been reverse transcribed beforehand. The table came from immunoSEQ multiplex PCR; TCRdb's copy has only in-frame clones and leaves some out. The sample lists 400,000 or so clones; around a tenth were seen once. Whole-study findings and limits: All four CD4+ subsets of Type 1 diabetes patients contained TCRB CDR3s that were moderately but significantly shorter. A potential PCR bias toward shorter templates would be equal in patient and control samples.

Isolation of CD4+ naive, central memory, regulatory and stem cell-like memory cells was achieved by sorting via CD45RO/CCR7/CD25/CD127/CD95/CD27. Purity exceeding 98% was reached by all sorted populations. The germline gives CDR1 MNHNS, CDR2 SASEGT. Between the trimmed V and J ends, which lost 1 base and 5 bases, there was a span of 11 bases. The CDR3 runs 14 residues. About this clone itself: What it recognizes is unknown.

The material sequenced was central memory CD4+ T cells from blood. The chain carries TRBV6-1 and TRBJ1-2; a weak D match, TRBD1 (5 bases). This TCR was recovered from a man younger than 45 with type 1 diabetes. The DNA of the CDR3 is TGTGCCAGCAGTGAAGGAGGGACCAGATATGGCTACACCTTC. Amino acids: CASSEGGTRYGYTF.